This entry concerns a single T cell receptor (beta chain). The same CDR3 is also encoded by other DNA sequences in this sample. The record originates from a study of shared clonotypes between healthy human individuals. The study ran the assay at deep level. Authors' processing steps: ImmunoSEQ gave junction-only sequences without quality scores, so filtering differed. Using immunoSEQ multiplex PCR, the repertoire was profiled, and TCRdb retains in-frame clones only, with some absent. V and J calls and clone size are given by that table; D and trimming were obtained from the DNA. In the table there are more than 2 million clones, 95% of which are singletons. Sequenced: naive CD4+ T cells sorted from blood. As for subset: CD45RA+ positively selected. The TCR comes from a man younger than 35 in good health.

The CDR3: CASSSGTGPYEQYF. The CDR3, as DNA: TGTGCCAGCAGTTCCGGGACAGGGCCCTACGAGCAGTACTTC. This chain uses TRBV28 with TRBJ2-7, with 9 bases matching TRBD1. CDR1 MDHEN and CDR2 SYDVKM come from the germline V gene. With V trimmed by 4 bases and J by 2 bases, 3 bases remained unmatched. The CDR3 runs 14 residues. Supplemented by reference TRBV28 and TRBJ2-7, the full variable domain reads DVKVTQSSRYLVKRTGEKVFLECVQDMDHENMFWYRQDPGLGLRLIYFSYDVKMKEKGDIPEGYSVSREKKERFSLILESASTNQTSMYLCASSSGTGPYEQYFGPGTRLTVT.